The 28 T cell receptor beta chains presented below share a single source sample, sequenced in a study of CD8+ T cells in alopecia areata. TCR sequencing used cDNA made by reverse transcription of extracted RNA. The protocol was immunoSEQ multiplex PCR, while the TCRdb copy is restricted to in-frame clones and leaves out a portion. The sample holds 150,000 or so clones; 55% are singletons and the top ten take about 4.5%. The sequenced sample was CD4+ T cells sorted from blood. The receptors shown here come from a human donor in good health.

The genes are TRBV30 and TRBJ2-7, with D possibly TRBD2 on 5 matching bases. CDR3 length equals 15 residues. Germline V gene data show CDR1 as GTSNPN and CDR2 as SVGIG (reference sequence). The ends were cut back, 3 bases at V and 5 bases at J, with 20 bases in the middle. CDR3 DNA: TGTGCCTGGAGCAACGGTCTAGCTTCCGGGGACGAGCAGTACTTC. Translating gives CAWSNGLASGDEQYF.

This clone appeared a few times. This chain links TRBV15 with TRBJ1-1; no definite D call. Germline values: CDR1 LNHNV, CDR2 YYDKDF (reference sequence). The CDR3 loop spans 15 amino acids. V lost 3 bases to trimming and J lost 4 bases, with 15 bases between them. The CDR3, as DNA: TGTGCCACCAGCAGGGAGACATCCCGGGCCACTGAAGCTTTCTTT. This encodes CATSRETSRATEAFF.

This chain links TRBV28 with TRBJ1-5; TRBD1 might be the D (5 bases). This CDR3 has 15 residues. V dropped 7 bases and J dropped 0 bases, with 13 bases sitting between them. Germline loops: CDR1 MDHEN, CDR2 SYDVKM. CDR3 amino acids: CASTLGGYSNQPQHF. The CDR3 DNA is TGTGCCAGCACCCTGGGGGGATATAGCAATCAGCCCCAGCATTTT.

In its sample, this clone was seen a few times. V gene TRBV30 combines with J gene TRBJ2-1; TRBD1 agrees at 7 bases. Germline trimming cut 7 bases from V and 6 bases from J; bases unmatched to any gene: 6. The germline gives CDR1 GTSNPN, CDR2 SVGIG (reference sequence). The CDR3 runs 12 residues. The CDR3 sequence: CASRTGLNEQFF. CDR3 DNA: TGTGCCTCCCGGACAGGACTCAATGAGCAGTTCTTC.

This clone was seen a handful of times. The chain is built from TRBV30 and TRBJ2-1; 8 nucleotides line up with TRBD2. The CDR3 consists of 14 residues. Germline loops: CDR1 GTSNPN, CDR2 SVGIG (reference sequence). Trimming cost V 7 bases and J 4 bases; bases outside gene matches: 9. DNA of the CDR3: TGTGCCTTCAGGCCGGGACTAGGATACAATGAGCAGTTCTTC. Amino acid sequence: CAFRPGLGYNEQFF.

The CDR3 DNA reads TGCAGCGTTGAAATCCGGGAGTCCTACAATGAGCAGTTCTTC. Protein product: CSVEIRESYNEQFF. J is TRBJ2-1 and V is TRBV29-1, with D possibly matching TRBD2 (6 bases). Germline V CDR1 and CDR2: SQVTM, ANQGSEA. The CDR3 has 14 residues. Trimming left V 2 bases short and J 1 base short, with 9 bases between.

This chain's CDR3 is CAWSTGTGLRQPQHF. The CDR3 region has the DNA TGTGCCTGGAGTACGGGGACAGGGCTTAGGCAGCCCCAGCATTTT. The chain combines TRBV30 with TRBJ1-5; 9 bases are shared with TRBD1. The CDR3 spans 15 residues. Germline CDR1 reads GTSNPN; CDR2 reads SVGIG (reference sequence). The V gene end was trimmed by 2 bases and the J gene end by 7 bases; junction bases not matched to a gene: 9.

The chain couples TRBV6-6 to TRBJ1-3, with 10 nucleotides matching TRBD1. V trimming: 6 bases; J trimming: 5 bases; junction bases outside the gene matches: 10. Germline-derived CDR1 and CDR2 are MNHNY and SVGAGI (reference sequence). The CDR3 loop spans 16 amino acids. The CDR3 loop reads CASSRYGDRGRNTIYF. The CDR3 region has the DNA TGTGCCAGCAGCCGCTACGGGGACAGGGGTAGAAACACCATATATTTT.

The V and J genes are TRBV19 and TRBJ2-5, with 7 bases aligning to TRBD1. J gave up 2 bases and V 3 bases, and 0 bases lay outside the gene matches. Germline V gives CDR1 LNHDA, CDR2 SQIVND (reference sequence). The length of the CDR3 is 13 residues. The CDR3 protein is CASSMGQQETQYF. The CDR3 coding sequence is TGTGCCAGTAGTATGGGACAGCAAGAGACCCAGTACTTC.

This clone was counted a few times. This chain connects TRBV29-1 to TRBJ1-2, with no clear D. This CDR3 spans 14 amino acids. The V and J ends lost 4 bases and 5 bases respectively, with 17 bases between them. Looked up from germline, CDR1 is SQVTM and CDR2 is ANQGSEA. In DNA form, the CDR3 reads TGCAGCGTTGTTCATCGGCAGGCGACGTATGGCTACACCTTC. Its translation: CSVVHRQATYGYTF.

This chain links TRBV28 with TRBJ2-5; 9 positions match TRBD1. J gave up 5 bases and V 7 bases, and 8 bases lay outside the gene matches. This CDR3 is built from 14 residues. CDR1 is MDHEN and CDR2 is SYDVKM in the germline V gene. This CDR3 reads CASTSGTGWETQYF. The CDR3 DNA sequence: TGTGCCAGCACCTCCGGGACAGGGTGGGAGACCCAGTACTTC.

This chain connects TRBV29-1 to TRBJ2-5; the match to TRBD1 covers 10 bases. In germline, CDR1 is SQVTM, CDR2 ANQGSEA. V lost 7 bases and J lost 5; bases outside the gene matches: 7. The length of the CDR3 is 13 residues. The CDR3 sequence is CSAIRTGGETQYF. As DNA, the CDR3 is TGCAGCGCCATCAGGACAGGGGGGGAGACCCAGTACTTC. Based on the CDR3 plus reference TRBV29-1 and TRBJ2-5, the full variable domain is SAVISQKPSRDICQRGTSLTIQCQVDSQVTMMFWYRQQPGQSLTLIATANQGSEATYESGFVIDKFPISRPNLTFSTLTVSNMSPEDSSIYLCSAIRTGGETQYFGPGTRLLVL.

The genes are TRBV30 and TRBJ2-5; D gene uncertain. Trimming took off 4 bases at V and 4 bases at J, with 10 bases between the two ends. Germline assignment: CDR1 GTSNPN and CDR2 SVGIG (reference sequence). This CDR3 region has 12 residues. The CDR3 DNA follows: TGTGCCTGGAAAATAGCTGCAGAGACCCAGTACTTC. Translation: CAWKIAAETQYF.

The chain couples TRBV4-1 to TRBJ2-1; D perhaps matches TRBD2 (5 bases). The V gene lost 0 bases and the J gene lost 4 bases, with 10 bases spanning the gap. The CDR3 length is 15 residues. Germline V CDR1 and CDR2: MGHRA, YSYEKL. For the CDR3, the DNA is TGCGCCAGCAGCCAAGATTCGCGGACTTACAATGAGCAGTTCTTC. Protein sequence: CASSQDSRTYNEQFF.

This clone was observed a few times. The rearrangement joins TRBV25-1 to TRBJ1-6; D is perhaps TRBD1 (5 bases). Looked up from germline, CDR1 is MGHDK and CDR2 is SYGVNS. This CDR3 contains 14 residues. V lost 7 bases and J 5 bases, leaving 12 bases between the germline ends. The CDR3 loop is CASTVGGDNSPLHF. The CDR3 DNA is TGTGCCAGCACCGTGGGGGGGGATAATTCACCCCTCCACTTT.

The chain recombines TRBV27 with TRBJ2-2; 9 bases align to TRBD2. The CDR3 is 13 residues long. The V gene end was trimmed by 9 bases and the J gene end by 8 bases; junction bases not matched to a gene: 7. Germline values: CDR1 MNHEY, CDR2 SMNVEV (reference sequence). The DNA of the CDR3 is TGTGCCAGTAAGACTAGCGGAGTGGGGGAGCTGTTTTTT. This gives the protein CASKTSGVGELFF.

The chain uses TRBV6-5 and TRBJ2-1, with 10 bases aligning to TRBD1. The CDR3 spans 15 residues. Germline loops: CDR1 MNHEY, CDR2 SVGAGI. The V gene end was trimmed by 5 bases and the J gene end by 3 bases; junction bases not matched to a gene: 4. DNA for the CDR3: TGTGCCAGCAGTGCTGACAGGGGGCTCTACAATGAGCAGTTCTTC. This encodes CASSADRGLYNEQFF.

The chain recombines TRBV29-1 with TRBJ1-3; D may be TRBD1 (6 bases). Germline V gives CDR1 SQVTM, CDR2 ANQGSEA. This CDR3 spans 13 amino acids. V was pared by 7 bases and J by 1 base, with 11 bases between. CDR3: CSADRISGNTIYF. CDR3 nucleotide sequence: TGCAGCGCTGACAGGATTTCTGGAAACACCATATATTTT.

This clone has a handful of counts. The gene calls are TRBV19 and TRBJ2-1; D unresolved. The V gene lost 5 bases and the J gene lost 8 bases, with 10 bases spanning the gap. Germline CDR1 LNHDA, CDR2 SQIVND (reference sequence). CDR3 length: 12 residues. CDR3 in DNA: TGTGCCAGTAGTTCGGTGGCTGATGAGCAGTTCTTC. This gives the protein CASSSVADEQFF. Looking up the rest from reference TRBV19 and TRBJ2-1 gives the full variable domain: DGGITQSPKYLFRKEGQNVTLSCEQNLNHDAMYWYRQDPGQGLRLIYYSQIVNDFQKGDIAEGYSVSREKKESFPLTVTSAQKNPTAFYLCASSSVADEQFFGPGTRLTVL.

This clone turned up a few times. The V gene is TRBV15, the J gene TRBJ2-2, with D possibly matching TRBD1 (8 bases). This CDR3 is built from 17 residues. The germline V gene encodes CDR1 LNHNV and CDR2 YYDKDF (reference sequence). The ends were cut back, 0 bases at V and 6 bases at J, with 17 bases in the middle. CDR3 protein: CATSRDTDRGLPGELFF. The DNA of the CDR3 is TGTGCCACCAGCAGAGATACCGACAGGGGACTACCCGGGGAGCTGTTTTTT.

This chain connects TRBV9 to TRBJ1-6; tentatively, D is TRBD1 (5 bases). This CDR3 has 15 amino acids. Germline V gene sequence: CDR1 SGDLS, CDR2 YYNGEE. V was trimmed by 2 bases and J by 7 bases, leaving 13 bases between them. The CDR3 loop is CASSVTGTENSPLHF. DNA of the CDR3: TGTGCCAGCAGCGTTACCGGGACGGAGAATTCACCCCTCCACTTT.

The gene calls are TRBV12-5 and TRBJ1-2, with a tentative D call TRBD1 (5 bases). Trimming took 7 bases from V and 2 from J, leaving 11 bases between them. This CDR3 is built from 13 residues. Germline V gives CDR1 LGHNT, CDR2 FRNRAP. The DNA of the CDR3 is TGTGCTAGTGCCTCCGGGGGGAACTATGGCTACACCTTC. Amino acids: CASASGGNYGYTF. The full variable domain, rest sourced from reference TRBV12-5 and TRBJ1-2, is DARVTQTPRHKVTEMGQEVTMRCQPILGHNTVFWYRQTMMQGLELLAYFRNRAPLDDSGMPKDRFSAEMPDATLATLKIQPSEPRDSAVYFCASASGGNYGYTFGSGTRLTVV.

The chain recombines TRBV29-1 with TRBJ1-1; unclear D gene. The CDR3 consists of 15 residues. With 5 bases removed from V and 1 base from J, the gap between germline ends came to 17 bases. From germline, CDR1 is SQVTM and CDR2 ANQGSEA. Written as DNA, the CDR3 is TGCAGCGTTTCCCACTCCTGGCTGGGGAACACTGAAGCTTTCTTT. Amino acids: CSVSHSWLGNTEAFF. The complete variable domain, with remaining parts taken from reference TRBV29-1 and TRBJ1-1, reads SAVISQKPSRDICQRGTSLTIQCQVDSQVTMMFWYRQQPGQSLTLIATANQGSEATYESGFVIDKFPISRPNLTFSTLTVSNMSPEDSSIYLCSVSHSWLGNTEAFFGQGTRLTVV.

The chain carries TRBV4-2 and TRBJ2-3, with unresolved D. This CDR3 is 15 amino acids long. V lost 0 bases, J lost 3 bases, and 10 bases lay in between. Germline V CDR1 and CDR2: LGHNA, YNFKEQ. The chain's CDR3 is CASSQERIATDTQYF. CDR3 sequence (DNA): TGTGCCAGCAGCCAAGAGAGAATAGCAACAGATACGCAGTATTTT.

This chain connects TRBV6-5 to TRBJ2-5; the match to TRBD1 covers 7 bases. The CDR3 consists of 15 residues. From germline, CDR1 is MNHEY and CDR2 SVGAGI. The V and J ends lost 2 bases and 5 bases, in that order; junction bases with no gene match: 8. CDR3: CASSYSPTDRETQYF. The CDR3 DNA is TGTGCCAGCAGTTACAGCCCCACGGACAGGGAGACCCAGTACTTC.

Points on this clone: At one boundary the junction diverges from the germline segment, which might be a read error. The V call is TRBV7-7, the J call TRBJ2-3; 13 nucleotides agree with TRBD2. There are 15 residues in the CDR3. Germline lookup yields CDR1 SSHAT and CDR2 FNYEAQ (reference sequence). This CDR3 reads CASSPGTSGTDTQYF. For the CDR3, the DNA is TGTGCTAGCAGCCCCGGGACTAGCGGGACGGATACGCAGTATTTT.

There are a few counts of this clone. The chain carries TRBV30 and TRBJ2-4; 10 nucleotides line up with TRBD2. This CDR3 has 16 amino acids. V shed 3 bases, J shed 1 base, and the junction held 6 bases outside the gene matches. CDR1 is GTSNPN and CDR2 is SVGIG in the germline V gene (reference sequence). CDR3 bases: TGTGCCTGGAGCGGTCTAGCGGGAGTGGCCAAAAACATTCAGTACTTC. This codes for CAWSGLAGVAKNIQYF. The full variable domain, with the rest looked up from reference TRBV30 and TRBJ2-4, is SQTIHQWPATLVQPVGSPLSLECTVEGTSNPNLYWYRQAAGRGLQLLFYSVGIGQISSEVPQNLSASRPQDRQFILSSKKLLLSDSGFYLCAWSGLAGVAKNIQYFGAGTRLSVL.

This clone showed up just once. V and J are TRBV29-1 and TRBJ2-7, with a possible D match to TRBD1 (5 bases). Between the trimmed V and J ends, which lost 3 bases and 5 bases, there was a span of 14 bases. Looked up from germline, CDR1 is SQVTM and CDR2 is ANQGSEA. The CDR3 runs to 13 residues. CDR3 in amino acids: CSVDVQGVNEQYF. As DNA, the CDR3 is TGCAGCGTTGATGTCCAGGGTGTAAACGAGCAGTACTTC.